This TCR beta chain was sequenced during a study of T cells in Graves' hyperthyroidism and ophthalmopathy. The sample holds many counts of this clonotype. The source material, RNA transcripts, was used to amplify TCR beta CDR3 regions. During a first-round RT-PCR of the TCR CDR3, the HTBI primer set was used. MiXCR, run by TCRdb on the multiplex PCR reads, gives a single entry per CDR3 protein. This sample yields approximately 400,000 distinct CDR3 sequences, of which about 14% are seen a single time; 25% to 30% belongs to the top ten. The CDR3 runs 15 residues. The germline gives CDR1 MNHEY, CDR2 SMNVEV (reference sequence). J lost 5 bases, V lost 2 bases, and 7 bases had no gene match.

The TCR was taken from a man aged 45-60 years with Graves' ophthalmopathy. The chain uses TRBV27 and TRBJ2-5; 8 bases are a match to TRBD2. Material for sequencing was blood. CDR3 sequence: CASSLVGRASETQYF. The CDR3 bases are TGTGCCAGCAGTTTAGTCGGGAGGGCCTCTGAGACCCAGTACTTC.